A single sample is the source of the 15 T cell receptor beta chains below, sequenced in a study of T cell responses to AZD1222 COVID-19 vaccine. Here immunoSEQ multiplex PCR was the method, and the copy in TCRdb shows in-frame clones only, minus some. The sample lists about 120,000 clones, 85% to 90% occurring once. The material sequenced was peripheral blood, taken on day 0 of AZD1222 vaccination. Receptors originate from an adult in good health.

This clone was seen only once. V usage is TRBV18 and J usage is TRBJ1-4; D remains ambiguous. Trimming took 2 bases from V and 7 from J, leaving 5 bases between them. This CDR3 is built from 12 residues. In germline, CDR1 is KGHSH, CDR2 LQKENI. The CDR3 reads CASSPSSEKLFF. CDR3 DNA sequence: TGTGCCAGCTCACCATCGAGTGAAAAACTGTTTTTT. Drawing the rest from reference TRBV18 and TRBJ1-4, the complete variable domain is NAGVMQNPRHLVRRRGQEARLRCSPMKGHSHVYWYRQLPEEGLKFMVYLQKENIIDESGMPKERFSAEFPKEGPSILRIQQVVRGDSAAYFCASSPSSEKLFFGSGTQLSVL.

The chain's CDR3 is CASSVRSNQPQHF. CDR3 in DNA: TGTGCCAGTAGTGTAAGGAGCAATCAGCCCCAGCATTTT. The chain couples TRBV19 to TRBJ1-5, with no clear D. The CDR3 consists of 13 residues. Trimming removed 5 bases from V and 1 base from J, with 6 bases in between. CDR1 and CDR2 from the germline V gene are LNHDA and SQIVND (reference sequence).

This chain uses TRBV6-2 or TRBV6-3 with TRBJ2-3; 11 nucleotides align to TRBD2. This CDR3 has 19 residues. V was clipped by 0 bases and J by 6 bases; unmatched bases: 14. CDR1 and CDR2 from the germline V gene are MNHEY and SVGEGT. In DNA form, the CDR3 reads TGTGCCAGCAGTTACTCGGTAGCGGGAGGGCCTTACGAAGGGGATACGCAGTATTTT. This translates into CASSYSVAGGPYEGDTQYF.

The rearrangement joins TRBV3-1 (or the pseudogene TRBV3-2) to TRBJ2-1, with 16 positions matching TRBD2. The germline gives CDR1 LGHDT, CDR2 YNNKEL (reference sequence). V lost 4 bases and J lost 5; bases outside the gene matches: 8. The length of the CDR3 is 18 residues. As DNA, the CDR3 is TGTGCCAGCAGCCGAAACATCGGGACTAGCGGGAGGGACAATGAGCAGTTCTTC. Translated, it gives CASSRNIGTSGRDNEQFF.

The chain combines TRBV7-2 with TRBJ2-1, with 7 positions matching TRBD2. Germline CDR1 SGHTA, CDR2 FQGNSA. The V and J ends lost 1 base and 8 bases, in that order; junction bases with no gene match: 5. This CDR3 region has 14 residues. The CDR3 protein is CASSLGRREHEQFF. DNA of the CDR3: TGTGCCAGCAGCTTAGGTCGGCGGGAGCATGAGCAGTTCTTC.

The chain employs TRBV25-1 and TRBJ2-5, with 10 bases lining up with TRBD2. Trimming took 2 bases from V and 5 from J; bases not matched to a gene: 5. Germline V gene lookup returns CDR1 MGHDK and CDR2 SYGVNS. CDR3 length: 15 amino acids. The CDR3 loop is CASSELAGDVETQYF. The CDR3 DNA reads as TGTGCCAGCAGTGAACTAGCGGGAGATGTGGAGACCCAGTACTTC.

In its sample, this clone was seen a few times. The V gene is TRBV7-8, the J gene TRBJ1-5; no reliable D call. Germline lookup yields CDR1 SGHVS and CDR2 FQNEAQ. The V and J ends lost 2 bases and 1 base respectively, with 12 bases between them. CDR3 length equals 16 residues. CDR3: CASSLKRDLSNQPQHF. CDR3 bases: TGTGCCAGCAGCTTAAAGCGGGATTTGAGCAATCAGCCCCAGCATTTT.

The table lists this clone with a count of one. The V and J genes are TRBV7-8 and TRBJ2-7; 7 nucleotides line up with TRBD1. V was pared by 6 bases and J by 1 base, with 9 bases of the junction left unmatched. The CDR3 runs 15 residues. Germline CDR1 and CDR2: SGHVS and FQNEAQ. The CDR3, as DNA: TGTGCCAGCAGATATAGGGACAGTTGGTCCTACGAGCAGTACTTC. It specifies CASRYRDSWSYEQYF.

V gene TRBV7-8 combines with J gene TRBJ2-7; D could derive from TRBD1 or TRBD2 (5 bases each). The CDR3 is 15 amino acids. Germline CDR1 reads SGHVS; CDR2 reads FQNEAQ. Trimming removed 5 bases from V and 3 bases from J, with 17 bases in between. The CDR3 region is CASSHDGQGDYEQYF. The DNA of the CDR3 is TGTGCCAGCAGCCATGATGGGCAGGGAGACTACGAGCAGTACTTC.

V and J are TRBV6-2 or TRBV6-3 and TRBJ2-7; 9 nucleotides agree with TRBD2. The trim removed 5 bases at V and 4 bases at J, leaving 3 bases unmatched. The CDR3 has 13 amino acids. Germline loops: CDR1 MNHEY, CDR2 SVGEGT. The CDR3, as DNA: TGTGCCAGCAGTACCGCGGGGGGGTACGAGCAGTACTTC. Translation: CASSTAGGYEQYF.

The chain uses TRBV6-1 and TRBJ2-2, with D maybe TRBD2 (7 bases). Germline V CDR1 and CDR2: MNHNS, SASEGT. The CDR3 totals 15 residues. Trimming took off 3 bases at V and 5 bases at J, with 13 bases between the two ends. CDR3 nucleotides: TGTGCCAGCAGTGAGGGGGGGCTCTTAACCGGGGAGCTGTTTTTT. Amino acids: CASSEGGLLTGELFF.

This clone turned up a few times. The chain couples TRBV7-9 to TRBJ2-1, with D unresolved. CDR3 size: 15 residues. The germline V gene has CDR1 SEHNR and CDR2 FQNEAQ (reference sequence). Trimming pared 2 bases from V and 2 bases from J, leaving 10 bases between. Here the CDR3 reads CASSLSKGPYNEQFF. The CDR3 DNA sequence: TGTGCCAGCAGCTTAAGTAAGGGCCCCTACAATGAGCAGTTCTTC.

This sequence joins TRBV27 and TRBJ1-6; 8 nucleotides line up with TRBD1. CDR3 size: 13 residues. V shed 8 bases and J 10 bases; nucleotides not matched to a gene: 7. CDR1 MNHEY and CDR2 SMNVEV come from the germline V gene (reference sequence). The DNA for the CDR3 is TGTGCCAGCGGACTGGACAGGGACTCACCCCTCCACTTT. Its translation: CASGLDRDSPLHF.

The V gene is TRBV7-9, the J gene TRBJ1-1; D unclear. The CDR3 has 14 amino acids. V gave up 5 bases and J gave up 1 base, with 11 bases separating them. CDR1 is SEHNR, CDR2 FQNEAQ, per germline (reference sequence). DNA of the CDR3: TGTGCCAGCAGCATCTGGACGGGGAACACTGAAGCTTTCTTT. Amino acid sequence: CASSIWTGNTEAFF.

J is TRBJ1-2 and V is TRBV28; unclear D gene. From germline, CDR1 is MDHEN and CDR2 SYDVKM. The CDR3 loop spans 11 amino acids. The ends were cut back, 2 bases at V and 3 bases at J, with 1 base in the middle. The CDR3 nucleotides read TGTGCCAGCAGTTTAGACTATGGCTACACCTTC. Its protein is CASSLDYGYTF.